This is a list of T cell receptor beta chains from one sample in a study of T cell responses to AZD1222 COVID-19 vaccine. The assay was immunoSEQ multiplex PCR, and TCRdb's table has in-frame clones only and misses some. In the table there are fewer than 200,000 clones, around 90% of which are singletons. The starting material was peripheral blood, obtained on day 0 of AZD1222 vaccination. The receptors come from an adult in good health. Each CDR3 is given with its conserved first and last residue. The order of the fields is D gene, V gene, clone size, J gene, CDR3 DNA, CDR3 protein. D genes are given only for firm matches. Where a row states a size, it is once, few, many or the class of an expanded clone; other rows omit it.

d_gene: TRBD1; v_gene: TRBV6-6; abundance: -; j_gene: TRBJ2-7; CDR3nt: TGTGCCAGCAGTTACTCTGGGACAGGGGTTGCCTACGAGCAGTACTTC; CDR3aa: CASSYSGTGVAYEQYF
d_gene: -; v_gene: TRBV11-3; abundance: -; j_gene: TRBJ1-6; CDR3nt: TGTGCCAGCAGCTTATCCCAGAATAATTCACCCCTCCACTTT; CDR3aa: CASSLSQNNSPLHF
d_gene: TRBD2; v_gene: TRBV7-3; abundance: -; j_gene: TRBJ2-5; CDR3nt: TGTGCCAGCAGCCCGGGCGGGGGGATTGCGGAGACCCAGTACTTC; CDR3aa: CASSPGGGIAETQYF
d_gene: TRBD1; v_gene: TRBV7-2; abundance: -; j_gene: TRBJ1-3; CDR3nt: TGTGCCAGCAGCTTATTAGATGTTCGTCTCGGGACAGGAAGGAACACCATATATTTT; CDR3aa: CASSLLDVRLGTGRNTIYF
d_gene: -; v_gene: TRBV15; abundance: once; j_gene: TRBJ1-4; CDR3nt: TGTGCCACCCTCCCCGCAGGTGCAACTAATGAAAAACTGTTTTTT; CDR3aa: CATLPAGATNEKLFF
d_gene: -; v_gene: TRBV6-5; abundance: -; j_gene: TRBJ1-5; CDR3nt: TGTGCCAGCAGCCTTTACCCAAATCAGCCCCAGCATTTT; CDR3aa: CASSLYPNQPQHF
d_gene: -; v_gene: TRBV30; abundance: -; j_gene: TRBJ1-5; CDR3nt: TGTGCCTGGAGTCCGGGAGACAATCAGCCCCAGCATTTT; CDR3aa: CAWSPGDNQPQHF
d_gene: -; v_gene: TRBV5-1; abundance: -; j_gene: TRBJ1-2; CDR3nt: TGCGCCAGCAGCTTATCCGGAATTAACTATGGCTACACCTTC; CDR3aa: CASSLSGINYGYTF
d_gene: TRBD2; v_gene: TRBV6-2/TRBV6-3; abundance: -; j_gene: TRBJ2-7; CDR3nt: TGTGCCAGCAGTTCCTGGACTAGCTATTCGGGGCAGTACTTC; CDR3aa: CASSSWTSYSGQYF
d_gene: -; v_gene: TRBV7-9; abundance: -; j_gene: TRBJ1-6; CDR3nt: TGTGCCAGCGTGGGGCGGAGCTCCTATAATTCACCCCTCCACTTT; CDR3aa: CASVGRSSYNSPLHF
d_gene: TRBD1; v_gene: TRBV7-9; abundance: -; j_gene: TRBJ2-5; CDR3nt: TGTGCCAGCTCCGGGACAGTGGCCCAAGAGACCCAGTACTTC; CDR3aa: CASSGTVAQETQYF
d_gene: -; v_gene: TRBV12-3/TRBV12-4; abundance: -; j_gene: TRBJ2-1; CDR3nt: TGTGCCAGCAGTCCGTCAGGTAGGAATGAGCAGTTCTTC; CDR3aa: CASSPSGRNEQFF
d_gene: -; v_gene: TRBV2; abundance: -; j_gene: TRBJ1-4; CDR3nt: TGTGCCAGCAGGACCCAGAATGAAAAACTGTTTTTT; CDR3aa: CASRTQNEKLFF
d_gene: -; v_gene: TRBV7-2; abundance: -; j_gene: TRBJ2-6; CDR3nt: TGTGCCAGCAGCCCACAGAGTCGGCTCTCTGGGGCCAACGTCCTGACTTTC; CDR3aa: CASSPQSRLSGANVLTF
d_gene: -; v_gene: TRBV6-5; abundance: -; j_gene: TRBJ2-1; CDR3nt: TGTGCCAGCAACCGGGACCACTCCTACAATGAGCAGTTCTTC; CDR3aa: CASNRDHSYNEQFF
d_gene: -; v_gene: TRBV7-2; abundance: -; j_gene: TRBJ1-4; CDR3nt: TGTGCCAGTTCCCCGGGGAGATCAACTAATGAAAAACTGTTTTTT; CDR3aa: CASSPGRSTNEKLFF